Below are 8 T cell receptor beta chains sequenced from a single sample in a study of cytomegalovirus exposure and HLA in healthy donors. Primers: 60 Vbeta forward and 13 Jbeta reverse. Measured with immunoSEQ multiplex PCR; TCRdb has only the in-frame clones, and not every one. The profile covers about 110,000 clones, with 55% to 65% appearing a single time and 2.2% taken by the ten largest. The sample was PBMCs. The receptors stem from a woman aged 30 to 39 in good health and CMV-seronegative.

This sequence joins TRBV4-1 and TRBJ1-2; D is unclear. The CDR3 length is 16 residues. The germline V and J ends were trimmed by 0 bases and 2 bases, with 13 bases remaining between them. Germline V gene data show CDR1 as MGHRA and CDR2 as YSYEKL. The DNA of the CDR3 is TGCGCCAGCAGCCAAGAGAGCGGCAGAGCCAACTATGGCTACACCTTC. It translates to CASSQESGRANYGYTF.

Concerning this clone: Other DNA sequences from this sample encode an identical CDR3 as well. The chain carries TRBV2 and TRBJ2-1, with D perhaps matching TRBD1 (6 bases). V lost 5 bases, J lost 3 bases, and 11 bases lay in between. Germline V gene lookup returns CDR1 SNHLY and CDR2 FYNNEI. The CDR3 sequence is 14 residues long. The CDR3 region is CASSRQGNYNEQFF. The DNA of the CDR3 is TGTGCCAGCAGTAGGCAGGGGAACTACAATGAGCAGTTCTTC.

The chain joins TRBV6-5 to TRBJ1-6, with a weak D call TRBD1 (6 bases). V was trimmed by 8 bases and J by 8 bases, leaving 10 bases between them. CDR1 is MNHEY, CDR2 SVGAGI, per germline. This CDR3 spans 12 amino acids. CDR3 bases: TGTGCCAGCGGCCACAGGGATTCACCCCTCCACTTT. This encodes CASGHRDSPLHF.

Only a few counts were recorded for this clone. The chain couples TRBV27 to TRBJ2-1, with TRBD2 identical over 12 bases. Germline loops: CDR1 MNHEY, CDR2 SMNVEV (reference sequence). V lost 11 bases, J lost 10 bases, and 9 bases stayed unmatched. This CDR3 is built from 13 residues. Here the CDR3 DNA reads TGTGCCTCTAGGACTAGCGGGGCAATGGAGCAGTTCTTC. Its protein product is CASRTSGAMEQFF.

This chain connects TRBV5-1 to TRBJ1-1, with D maybe TRBD1 (5 bases). Germline values: CDR1 SGHRS, CDR2 YFSETQ. V was pared by 0 bases and J by 11 bases, with 11 bases between. CDR3 length: 12 residues. CDR3 nucleotides: TGCGCCAGCAGCTTGGTAGGGGATTCTGCTTTCTTT. Amino acids: CASSLVGDSAFF.

This clone has a handful of counts. The CDR3 sequence is CASSPGSLRVEQFF. The CDR3 DNA reads as TGTGCCAGCAGCCCCGGGAGCCTCCGGGTTGAGCAGTTCTTC. The V call is TRBV7-2, the J call TRBJ2-1, with D tentatively TRBD2 (6 bases). This CDR3 is built from 14 residues. CDR1 and CDR2 from the germline V gene are SGHTA and FQGNSA. Trimming took off 5 bases at V and 9 bases at J, with 17 bases between the two ends.

This chain uses TRBV18 with TRBJ2-6; 7 bases agree with TRBD1. Germline-derived CDR1 and CDR2 are KGHSH and LQKENI. The CDR3 sequence is 18 residues long. V shed 3 bases, J shed 0 bases, and the junction held 8 bases outside the gene matches. The CDR3 loop is CASSPTGPARSGANVLTF. The DNA for the CDR3 is TGTGCCAGCTCACCGACAGGGCCCGCTCGCTCTGGGGCCAACGTCCTGACTTTC.

This clone came up a few times. The chain recombines TRBV5-6 with TRBJ2-5, with D maybe TRBD2 (6 bases). V gave up 0 bases and J gave up 4 bases, with 16 bases separating them. The CDR3 totals 16 residues. Germline V CDR1 and CDR2: SGHDT, YYEEEE. The CDR3 DNA reads TGTGCCAGCAGCTTGGCGCTGGAGGGGATGAGAGAGACCCAGTACTTC. Translated: CASSLALEGMRETQYF. The variable domain in full, with the rest retrieved from reference TRBV5-6 and TRBJ2-5, is DAGVTQSPTHLIKTRGQQVTLRCSPKSGHDTVSWYQQALGQGPQFIFQYYEEEERQRGNFPDRFSGHQFPNYSSELNVNALLLGDSALYLCASSLALEGMRETQYFGPGTRLLVL.